The entry below gives a single T cell receptor beta chain sequence along with its context. What this receptor recognizes is not known. The sample holds no much larger clone one base away, and base qualities are not on file. Other DNA sequences in the same sample also yield this CDR3. The immunoSEQ Assay, a bias-controlled multiplex PCR, was used to amplify TCRbeta CDR3 regions from genomic DNA. As for the authors' bioinformatics: The number of nucleated cells in each sample was estimated from the amplification of reference gene primers within the assay. Sequence reads were collapsed and filtered to measure the absolute abundance of every unique TCRbeta CDR3 rearrangement. For each sample, productive Simpson clonality was calculated as the square root of Simpson's diversity index over productive rearrangements. The source is immuneACCESS, and TCRdb retained only in-frame sequences with V and J called. Part of the clones is not carried over; for the studies checked, unresolved V genes explain less than half of this, and the remainder is unexplained. The D gene and trimming were derived from the DNA, and the V and J assignments and clone size from that table. Within this sample are some 310,000 clones, with 90% of them counted one time only. The ten largest account for under 1.1% of the sample.

These data are taken from a study of blood T cell repertoires in COVID-19 (dated by TCRdb to the early 2020s). Background on the whole study: Samples from collaborators originated in the United States, Italy and Spain and spanned both the acute and convalescent phases of COVID-19. The prospective study material was composed of cDNA or gDNA derived from T cells, B-cell-depleted T cells, or PBMCs. Deeply sampled blood TCRbeta repertoires from subjects exposed to, actively infected with, or recovered from COVID-19 were included in the dataset. The repertoires were released in a freely available public database meant as a resource for research on the immune response to SARS-CoV-2. Samples were obtained from the ongoing ImmuneRACE study (first 160 participants) and from about 1,300 subjects provided by 6 global collaborators. Nearly every sample came with metadata listing a de-identified subject ID, COVID-19 status, age in years and sex. Where HLA class I and class II types were available, the types were taken from metadata supplied by the sample provider, not from assay-based typing. Study-wide findings and limitations: How much clinical and demographic metadata was included differed by source and by participant, and the metadata was provided uncurated.

One collaborating source in Seattle enrolled patients while the patients were actively infected and followed the patients over time throughout the course of disease. Each collaborating institution followed its own protocols to collect whole blood in K2EDTA tubes. For TCRbeta analysis, collaborators shipped samples as frozen whole blood, isolated PBMCs, or DNA extracted from either of those sample types. This clonotype originated in a woman aged 40 to 55 with COVID-19, enrolled during active disease. The sample taken for sequencing was peripheral blood.

CDR3 loop: CASSSAGGSYNEQFF. The DNA sequence is given as TGTGCCAGCAGCTCGGCGGGAGGCTCCTACAATGAGCAGTTCTTC. The sequence joins TRBV7-3 to TRBJ2-1, with TRBD2 identical over 8 junction bases. The germline V gene yields SGHTA for CDR1 and FQGTGA for CDR2. The CDR3, cysteine through phenylalanine, is 15 amino acids long. Only the CDR3 region is kept as DNA, spanning 45 bases read in frame from base 1. V is cut back by 4 bases and J by 0 bases, with 2 bases in the junction unmatched.